Here is one TCR beta chain with its context. This PCR relied on a set of 60 Vbeta primers and 13 Jbeta primers. TCRdb keeps only in-frame clones here, not all; method: immunoSEQ multiplex PCR. The table records some 97,000 clones, around 72% of them present only once. CDR1 and CDR2 (germline): KGHSH, LQKENI. V gave up 6 bases and J gave up 6 bases, with 9 bases separating them. The CDR3 has 13 amino acids. Though probably carrying unrecorded immune exposures, donors were nominally healthy at sampling. The data were obtained in a study of cytomegalovirus exposure and HLA in healthy donors. Sequenced sample: PBMCs. The TCR was taken from a male donor in good health and CMV-seropositive. The chain carries TRBV18 and TRBJ1-6; D unclear. The CDR3 reads CASSDAGNSPLHF. The CDR3 bases are TGTGCCAGCTCCGACGCGGGTAATTCACCCCTCCACTTT.